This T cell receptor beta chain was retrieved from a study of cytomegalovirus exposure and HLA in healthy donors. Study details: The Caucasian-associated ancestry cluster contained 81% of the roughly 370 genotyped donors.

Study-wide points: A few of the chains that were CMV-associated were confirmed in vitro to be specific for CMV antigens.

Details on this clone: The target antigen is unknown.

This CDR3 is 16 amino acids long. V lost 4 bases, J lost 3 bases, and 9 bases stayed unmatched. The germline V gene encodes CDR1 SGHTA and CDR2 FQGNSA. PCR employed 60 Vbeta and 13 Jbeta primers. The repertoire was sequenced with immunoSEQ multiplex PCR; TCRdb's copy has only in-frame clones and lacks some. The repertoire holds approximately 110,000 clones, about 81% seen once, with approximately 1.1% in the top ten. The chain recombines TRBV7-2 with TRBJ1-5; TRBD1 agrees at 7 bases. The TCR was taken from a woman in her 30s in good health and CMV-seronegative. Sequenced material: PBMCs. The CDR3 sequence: CASSSRRGLDNQPQHF. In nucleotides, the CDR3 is TGTGCCAGCAGCTCGCGAAGGGGGCTGGACAATCAGCCCCAGCATTTT.